This note documents a single T cell receptor beta chain sequence. The read terminates 3 residues ahead of where the CDR3 ends, so the germline J gene completes it. This entry is derived from a study of T cells in women clearing cervical HPV infection. The J segment lost 7 bases and the V segment lost 0 bases, leaving 4 bases of the junction unmatched. Germline V CDR1 and CDR2: GTSNPN, SVGIG (reference sequence). This CDR3 contains 14 residues. TCRdb keeps only in-frame clones here, not all; method: immunoSEQ multiplex PCR. Seen in this sample are approximately 35,000 clones; the ten most common clones hold less than 8.5%.

The sample comprised blood buffy coat. The chain links TRBV30 to TRBJ2-1, with 9 bases identical to TRBD2. This clonotype originated in a woman between 18 and 70 years old with a cervical HPV16 infection that either progressed to CIN3+ or cleared (not recorded which). This chain's CDR3 is CAWSVLAGTNEQFF. The CDR3 DNA, read in part, is TGTGCCTGGAGTGTCCTAGCGGGAACAAATGAG. Full variable domain (rest looked up from reference TRBV30 and TRBJ2-1): SQTIHQWPATLVQPVGSPLSLECTVEGTSNPNLYWYRQAAGRGLQLLFYSVGIGQISSEVPQNLSASRPQDRQFILSSKKLLLSDSGFYLCAWSVLAGTNEQFFGPGTRLTVL.